The 26 T cell receptor beta chains presented below share a single source sample, sequenced in a study of cytotoxic CD8 clonotypes in ibrutinib-treated CLL. TCRdb's table, derived via immunoSEQ multiplex PCR, lists solely in-frame clones and lacks some. The table lists around 27,000 clones, around 69% of them singletons. The input for sequencing was PBMCs, taken at disease progression, from a patient treated with ibrutinib. The receptors were sampled from a human donor with chronic lymphocytic leukemia.

The chain has TRBV9 and TRBJ1-6; unclear D gene. The V gene lost 2 bases and the J gene lost 6 bases, with 9 bases spanning the gap. CDR3 length: 14 amino acids. CDR1 is SGDLS and CDR2 is YYNGEE in the germline V gene. CDR3: CASSVDGGNSPLHF. Written as DNA, the CDR3 is TGTGCCAGCAGCGTCGACGGTGGTAATTCACCCCTCCACTTT.

The CDR3 sequence is CASSSGGQGAGGANVLTF. The DNA for the CDR3 is TGTGCCAGCAGCTCCGGGGGACAGGGGGCGGGCGGGGCCAACGTCCTGACTTTC. The V gene is TRBV5-4, the J gene TRBJ2-6; 12 bases align to TRBD1. After removal of 3 bases from V and 4 bases from J, the junction contained 8 bases not matched to a gene. This CDR3 spans 18 amino acids. Germline V gene lookup returns CDR1 SGHNT and CDR2 YYREEE (reference sequence).

This clone was seen just once. J is TRBJ1-6 and V is TRBV6-1, with D perhaps matching TRBD1 (6 bases). The germline CDR1 and CDR2 sequences are MNHNS and SASEGT. The CDR3 covers 13 residues. The ends were cut back, 6 bases at V and 6 bases at J, with 9 bases in the middle. The CDR3 nucleotides are TGTGCCAGCAGCGGACAGTTTAATTCACCCCTCCACTTT. Translated, it gives CASSGQFNSPLHF.

The chain recombines TRBV5-4 with TRBJ2-3; D is possibly TRBD2 (6 bases). This CDR3 comprises 15 residues. Germline values: CDR1 SGHNT, CDR2 YYREEE (reference sequence). Trimming took 0 bases from V and 2 from J, leaving 10 bases between them. The CDR3 nucleotides are TGTGCCAGCAGCTTGGCCGGGACTGACACAGATACGCAGTATTTT. It specifies CASSLAGTDTDTQYF. Full variable domain (remainder filled in from reference TRBV5-4 and TRBJ2-3): ETGVTQSPTHLIKTRGQQVTLRCSSQSGHNTVSWYQQALGQGPQFIFQYYREEENGRGNFPPRFSGLQFPNYSSELNVNALELDDSALYLCASSLAGTDTDTQYFGPGTRLTVL.

The genes are TRBV10-1 and TRBJ1-2, with unresolved D. The CDR3 consists of 12 residues. The V and J ends lost 3 bases and 1 base respectively, with 3 bases between them. The germline CDR1 and CDR2 sequences are WNHNN and SYGVQD (reference sequence). In DNA form, the CDR3 reads TGCGCCAGCAGTGAAGTTAACTATGGCTACACCTTC. Its translation is CASSEVNYGYTF.

The chain is built from TRBV6-6 and TRBJ1-1; D not certain. The CDR3 consists of 14 residues. The V gene lost 2 bases and the J gene lost 0 bases, with 7 bases spanning the gap. The V gene's germline CDR1 is MNHNY and CDR2 SVGAGI (reference sequence). CDR3 in DNA: TGTGCCAGCAGTTACGAGTTTATGAACACTGAAGCTTTCTTT. Protein sequence: CASSYEFMNTEAFF.

The table lists this clone with a count of one. The chain is built from TRBV10-3 and TRBJ1-2, with a possible D match to TRBD1 (6 bases). The V end lost 11 bases, the J end lost 7 bases, and 23 bases lay between the germline ends. Germline V gene sequence: CDR1 ENHRY, CDR2 SYGVKD. This CDR3 spans 14 amino acids. The CDR3 is CAVAWSGERSGYTF. CDR3 DNA: TGTGCCGTCGCCTGGTCAGGGGAACGAAGTGGCTACACCTTC.

The chain carries TRBV19 and TRBJ2-7; D not resolved. V was trimmed by 5 bases and J by 6 bases, leaving 14 bases between them. The CDR3 is 13 residues long. Germline CDR1 reads LNHDA; CDR2 reads SQIVND (reference sequence). CDR3 protein: CASSSTNFGEQYF. The CDR3 region has the DNA TGTGCCAGTAGTTCTACAAACTTCGGCGAGCAGTACTTC.

The chain recombines TRBV5-6 with TRBJ1-6; D uncertain. Between the trimmed V and J ends, which lost 3 bases and 3 bases, there was a span of 10 bases. From germline, CDR1 is SGHDT and CDR2 YYEEEE. The CDR3 is 15 residues long. This chain's CDR3 is CASSSIVNYNSPLHF. CDR3 sequence (DNA): TGTGCCAGCAGCTCCATAGTCAACTATAATTCACCCCTCCACTTT.

This clone has at least ten counts. The genes are TRBV7-8 and TRBJ2-7; 8 bases align to TRBD2. Germline V gene data show CDR1 as SGHVS and CDR2 as FQNEAQ. J was trimmed by 3 bases and V by 3 bases; bases with no gene match: 7. This CDR3 is built from 15 residues. The CDR3 reads CASSFPGTRVYEQYF. CDR3 DNA sequence: TGTGCCAGCAGCTTTCCCGGGACTAGAGTCTACGAGCAGTACTTC.

The chain is built from TRBV6-5 and TRBJ1-2; D gene uncertain. Germline CDR1 MNHEY, CDR2 SVGAGI. V lost 6 bases and J lost 4, with 12 bases in between. The CDR3 is 13 amino acids. The CDR3 coding sequence is TGTGCCAGCAGATCTGACGGCCTCTATGGCTACACCTTC. This sequence encodes CASRSDGLYGYTF.

This clone was recorded once. V is TRBV2 and J is TRBJ2-1; D is unresolved. The CDR3 covers 15 residues. The V end was cut by 2 bases, the J end by 7 bases, with 15 bases between. Per germline, CDR1 SNHLY and CDR2 FYNNEI. The CDR3 nucleotides read TGTGCCAGCAGTGAAAGCCAAACCCCCAGGAATGAGCAGTTCTTC. It yields the protein CASSESQTPRNEQFF.

The chain employs TRBV5-4 and TRBJ2-3; 9 positions match TRBD2. Losses at the gene ends were 1 base for V and 4 bases for J; bases not matched to a gene: 7. CDR3 length: 16 residues. Germline V gives CDR1 SGHNT, CDR2 YYREEE (reference sequence). CDR3 sequence: CASSLYGGGAPDTQYF. The CDR3 DNA follows: TGTGCCAGCAGCTTGTACGGCGGGGGGGCACCAGATACGCAGTATTTT.

The rearrangement links TRBV4-1 to TRBJ2-2; D not resolved. The CDR3 is made up of 17 amino acids. Trimming stripped 4 bases from V and 0 bases from J, with 15 bases between. The germline V gene has CDR1 MGHRA and CDR2 YSYEKL. In DNA, the CDR3 is TGCGCCAGCAGCCCTCGAGTAGGGTTCGCGAACACCGGGGAGCTGTTTTTT. This encodes CASSPRVGFANTGELFF.

The V gene is TRBV10-3, the J gene TRBJ2-1; maybe TRBD2 (7 bases). The CDR3 totals 16 residues. V was pared by 4 bases and J by 7 bases, with 20 bases between. The V gene's germline CDR1 is ENHRY and CDR2 SYGVKD. CDR3 amino acids: CAISASERGGSNEQFF. In nucleotides, the CDR3 is TGTGCCATCAGTGCCTCCGAGCGCGGGGGCTCTAATGAGCAGTTCTTC.

The rearrangement uses TRBV5-6 and TRBJ1-2; TRBD1 is a possible D gene (5 bases). Between the trimmed V and J ends, which lost 5 bases and 10 bases, there was a span of 21 bases. Per the germline V gene, CDR1 is SGHDT and CDR2 is YYEEEE. CDR3 length: 14 residues. This chain's CDR3 is CASRFRGGSIDYTF. DNA for the CDR3: TGTGCCAGCAGGTTCCGGGGCGGGTCTATAGACTACACCTTC.

The genes are TRBV7-9 and TRBJ2-1, with D maybe TRBD1 (7 bases). CDR3 length: 14 amino acids. The germline V and J ends were trimmed by 5 bases and 4 bases, with 12 bases remaining between them. Germline V lookup: CDR1 SEHNR, CDR2 FQNEAQ (reference sequence). The CDR3 DNA reads as TGTGCCAGCAGCCGACAGGGAGGTTACAATGAGCAGTTCTTC. It translates to CASSRQGGYNEQFF.

The chain has TRBV6-5 and TRBJ1-3, with 9 positions matching TRBD1. The junction had 8 bases not matched to a gene; V was cut back by 6 bases and J by 5 bases. Germline assignment: CDR1 MNHEY and CDR2 SVGAGI. This CDR3 is built from 15 residues. The CDR3 DNA sequence: TGTGCCAGCAGACCTTCGGGACAGGGTAGAAACACCATATATTTT. This codes for CASRPSGQGRNTIYF.

The V and J genes are TRBV7-9 and TRBJ2-3; unclear D gene. The CDR3 totals 11 residues. Per germline, CDR1 SEHNR and CDR2 FQNEAQ (reference sequence). The V and J ends lost 3 bases and 7 bases respectively, with 5 bases between them. As DNA, the CDR3 is TGTGCCAGCAGCTTTGAGAATACGCAGTATTTT. This codes for CASSFENTQYF. Variable domain in full (rest from reference TRBV7-9 and TRBJ2-3): DTGVSQNPRHKITKRGQNVTFRCDPISEHNRLYWYRQTLGQGPEFLTYFQNEAQLEKSRLLSDRFSAERPKGSFSTLEIQRTEQGDSAMYLCASSFENTQYFGPGTRLTVL.

V is TRBV6-5 and J is TRBJ1-1; 7 bases are shared with TRBD1. J was trimmed by 0 bases and V by 6 bases; bases with no gene match: 7. This CDR3 is built from 15 residues. Germline CDR1 is MNHEY and CDR2 is SVGAGI. The CDR3 DNA follows: TGTGCCAGCAGACTACAGGGGCTAATGAACACTGAAGCTTTCTTT. This sequence encodes CASRLQGLMNTEAFF.

The chain uses TRBV5-5 and TRBJ1-2, with 7 bases fitting TRBD1. V lost 3 bases, J lost 2 bases, and 19 bases stayed unmatched. The CDR3 runs 19 residues. CDR1 and CDR2 from the germline V gene are SGHKS and YYEKEE (reference sequence). CDR3 protein: CASSSGPAATGTLNYGYTF. CDR3 coding DNA: TGTGCCAGCAGCTCGGGCCCGGCCGCGACAGGGACTTTAAACTATGGCTACACCTTC. Full variable domain (outside the CDR3, taken from reference TRBV5-5 and TRBJ1-2): DAGVTQSPTHLIKTRGQQVTLRCSPISGHKSVSWYQQVLGQGPQFIFQYYEKEERGRGNFPDRFSARQFPNYSSELNVNALLLGDSALYLCASSSGPAATGTLNYGYTFGSGTRLTVV.

This rearrangement joins TRBV14 to TRBJ1-1, with D unclear. Germline V gives CDR1 SGHDN, CDR2 FVKESK. This CDR3 is 14 amino acids long. Trimming removed 3 bases at V and 1 base at J, with 9 bases between. The CDR3 bases are TGTGCCAGCAGCCAGTACTTCCCGAACACTGAAGCTTTCTTT. It is translated as CASSQYFPNTEAFF.

This clone has a single count. This chain uses TRBV5-6 with TRBJ2-3; 7 nucleotides match TRBD2. J gave up 2 bases and V 2 bases, and 11 bases lay outside the gene matches. The CDR3 extends over 17 amino acids. Germline V lookup: CDR1 SGHDT, CDR2 YYEEEE. CDR3 protein: CASSLFGTKQYTDTQYF. CDR3 sequence (DNA): TGTGCCAGCAGCTTATTTGGGACTAAACAATACACAGATACGCAGTATTTT.

The chain recombines TRBV10-3 with TRBJ2-7, with a weak D call TRBD1 (6 bases). CDR3 length: 14 residues. Germline values: CDR1 ENHRY, CDR2 SYGVKD. Trimming cost V 6 bases and J 3 bases, with 15 bases left between them. The CDR3 DNA is TGTGCCATCAGAGCGGACAGAGCAAGCTACGAGCAGTACTTC. Translation gives CAIRADRASYEQYF.

This clone has more than one count but fewer than ten. The rearrangement links TRBV5-4 to TRBJ2-2; tentatively, D is TRBD1 (5 bases). Trimming took off 1 base at V and 4 bases at J, with 11 bases between the two ends. This CDR3 contains 15 residues. Looked up from germline, CDR1 is SGHNT and CDR2 is YYREEE (reference sequence). CDR3 nucleotides: TGTGCCAGCAGCTTGATAGGGCAGGGCACCGGGGAGCTGTTTTTT. The encoded protein is CASSLIGQGTGELFF.

This clone was detected once. CDR3 amino acids: CASSPRSQEYGYTF. CDR3 bases: TGTGCCAGCAGCCCGAGGTCCCAGGAATATGGCTACACCTTC. The gene calls are TRBV5-4 and TRBJ1-2; D is ambiguous. The germline CDR1 and CDR2 sequences are SGHNT and YYREEE (reference sequence). The CDR3 consists of 14 residues. V was pared by 4 bases and J by 5 bases, with 15 bases between.